The 27 T cell receptor beta chains given below trace back to one sample, sequenced in a study of T cells in localized non-small cell lung cancer. The protocol was immunoSEQ multiplex PCR, while the TCRdb copy is restricted to in-frame clones and leaves out a portion. Seen here are over 1,100 clones, about 24% observed once, and the top ten hold 20% to 25%. The material was normal lung tissue next to the tumor, obtained before any cancer treatment. These receptors were obtained from a man aged 35-75 years with stage II squamous cell lung carcinoma.

This clone was counted a few times. This chain uses TRBV14 with TRBJ2-7; possibly TRBD2 for D (5 bases). Trimming pared 2 bases from V and 3 bases from J, leaving 8 bases between. Germline-derived CDR1 and CDR2 are SGHDN and FVKESK. The length of the CDR3 is 13 residues. CDR3: CASSQPGNYEQYF. The CDR3, as DNA: TGTGCCAGCAGCCAACCGGGAAACTACGAGCAGTACTTC.

This clone is judged medium-sized. This chain connects TRBV11-3 to TRBJ2-4; 7 positions agree with TRBD1. Trimming took 5 bases from V and 6 from J; bases not matched to a gene: 10. Per the germline V gene, CDR1 is SGHNT and CDR2 is YENEEA. The length of the CDR3 is 15 residues. This CDR3 is CASSDPGTAGNIQYF. CDR3 DNA sequence: TGTGCCAGCAGCGATCCCGGGACAGCAGGAAACATTCAGTACTTC.

By sample share, this clone is medium-sized. This sequence joins TRBV11-3 and TRBJ2-1, with D maybe TRBD2 (5 bases). The CDR3 length is 16 residues. The V gene's germline CDR1 is SGHNT and CDR2 YENEEA. V was trimmed by 5 bases and J by 1 base, leaving 15 bases between them. The CDR3 coding sequence is TGTGCCAGCAGCCCACGACCCGCGGGTTCCTACAATGAGCAGTTCTTC. Amino acids: CASSPRPAGSYNEQFF.

V usage is TRBV5-1 and J usage is TRBJ2-7; 10 nucleotides agree with TRBD2. In germline, CDR1 is SGHRS, CDR2 YFSETQ. This CDR3 spans 17 amino acids. Germline trimming cut 3 bases from V and 4 bases from J; bases unmatched to any gene: 13. This CDR3 reads CASSSSPSAGGGYEQYF. Written as DNA, the CDR3 is TGCGCCAGCAGCTCGTCTCCTTCAGCGGGAGGGGGGTACGAGCAGTACTTC.

This clone was seen a few times. The chain combines TRBV14 with TRBJ2-3; no clear D. Per germline, CDR1 SGHDN and CDR2 FVKESK. The CDR3 is 13 amino acids. The V and J ends lost 6 bases and 2 bases respectively, with 9 bases between them. CDR3 DNA: TGTGCCAGCAGTCCCGGTTACACAGATACGCAGTATTTT. Protein: CASSPGYTDTQYF.

The chain has TRBV5-1 and TRBJ1-1; D may be TRBD1 (5 bases). Germline CDR1 is SGHRS and CDR2 is YFSETQ. The CDR3 is 15 amino acids. Deletions cut 4 bases from V and 1 base from J, with 14 bases between. CDR3 in amino acids: CASSLGRHGNTEAFF. CDR3 bases: TGCGCCAGCAGCCTGGGACGACACGGGAACACTGAAGCTTTCTTT.

The chain is built from TRBV5-1 and TRBJ2-7, with D perhaps TRBD1 or TRBD2 (5 bases each). Germline CDR1 and CDR2: SGHRS and YFSETQ. This CDR3 is 16 amino acids long. Between the trimmed V and J ends, which lost 4 bases and 0 bases, there was a span of 17 bases. As DNA, the CDR3 is TGCGCCAGCAGCACCTCTCCCGGGACGAGCTCCTACGAGCAGTACTTC. Translation: CASSTSPGTSSYEQYF.

In its sample, this clone ranks as medium-sized (0.01 to 0.1%). The chain joins TRBV11-3 to TRBJ1-4; TRBD1 matches at 7 bases. This CDR3 spans 15 amino acids. Germline CDR1 reads SGHNT; CDR2 reads YENEEA. V lost 0 bases and J lost 6; bases outside the gene matches: 4. CDR3 amino acids: CASSLEAGGDEKLFF. The CDR3 bases are TGTGCCAGCAGCTTAGAGGCAGGGGGGGATGAAAAACTGTTTTTT.

This chain uses TRBV30 with TRBJ2-3, with 9 bases fitting TRBD1. The CDR3 is 14 amino acids. Germline V gives CDR1 GTSNPN, CDR2 SVGIG (reference sequence). The V and J ends lost 3 bases and 8 bases, in that order; junction bases with no gene match: 9. The CDR3 nucleotides read TGTGCCTGGAGGCCCAGACAGGGGGTTGGTACGCAGTATTTT. This encodes CAWRPRQGVGTQYF.

V is TRBV29-1 and J is TRBJ2-6; D is uncertain. Germline V gene lookup returns CDR1 SQVTM and CDR2 ANQGSEA. Trimming took 6 bases from V and 0 from J, leaving 6 bases between them. The CDR3 contains 13 residues. The CDR3 here is CSVRLSGANVLTF. For the CDR3, the DNA is TGCAGCGTGCGGCTCTCTGGGGCCAACGTCCTGACTTTC.

The J gene is TRBJ1-5, the V gene TRBV19, with no clear D. V lost 8 bases and J 0 bases, leaving 14 bases between the germline ends. Germline V CDR1 and CDR2: LNHDA, SQIVND (reference sequence). The CDR3 covers 15 residues. CDR3 amino acids: CASYSGEHSNQPQHF. For the CDR3, the DNA is TGTGCCAGTTATTCGGGCGAGCATAGCAATCAGCCCCAGCATTTT.

CDR3 in amino acids: CAWTPMRTANTEAFF. Written as DNA, the CDR3 is TGTGCCTGGACCCCAATGCGGACAGCGAACACTGAAGCTTTCTTT. The J gene is TRBJ1-1, the V gene TRBV30; maybe TRBD1 (6 bases). The CDR3 loop spans 15 amino acids. Trimming removed 4 bases from V and 1 base from J, with 16 bases in between. In germline, CDR1 is GTSNPN, CDR2 SVGIG (reference sequence).

This clone was seen only a few times. The CDR3 reads CASSLLRDTTYEQYF. CDR3 bases: TGTGCCAGCAGCTTATTACGGGACACTACCTACGAGCAGTACTTC. This chain links TRBV11-3 with TRBJ2-7; tentatively, D is TRBD1 (6 bases). Germline V CDR1 and CDR2: SGHNT, YENEEA. The V and J ends lost 2 bases and 2 bases respectively, with 13 bases between them. The CDR3 is made up of 15 amino acids.

The chain combines TRBV5-1 with TRBJ2-2; TRBD2 agrees at 8 bases. This CDR3 spans 15 amino acids. The V segment lost 2 bases and the J segment 6 bases; nucleotides outside the gene matches: 6. Germline values: CDR1 SGHRS, CDR2 YFSETQ. Here the CDR3 reads CASSFSGNVPGELFF. The CDR3, as DNA: TGCGCCAGCAGCTTTAGCGGGAACGTTCCCGGGGAGCTGTTTTTT.

This clone has more than one count but fewer than ten. The chain carries TRBV28 and TRBJ2-3; maybe TRBD2 (6 bases). V was cut by 3 bases and J by 1 base, with 8 bases left in between. There are 14 residues in the CDR3. The V gene's germline CDR1 is MDHEN and CDR2 SYDVKM. Written as DNA, the CDR3 is TGTGCCAGCAGTTTTGTAGCGGGCACAGATACGCAGTATTTT. Translating gives CASSFVAGTDTQYF.

This clone turned up a few times. The chain couples TRBV22-1 to TRBJ2-6; the table's D call of TRBD2 was not tested on the DNA. TRBV22-1 represents a pseudogene. The CDR3 extends over 16 amino acids. As DNA, the CDR3 is TGTGCCAGCACGACCCTGGGGGGCTCTGGGGCCAACGTCCTGACTTTC. It specifies CASTTLGGSGANVLTF.

V gene TRBV19 combines with J gene TRBJ2-2; 7 bases match TRBD1. J was trimmed by 0 bases and V by 8 bases; bases with no gene match: 6. The CDR3 is 15 residues long. The germline V gene has CDR1 LNHDA and CDR2 SQIVND (reference sequence). This chain's CDR3 is CASLAGTANTGELFF. The CDR3, as DNA: TGTGCCAGTCTCGCCGGGACAGCGAACACCGGGGAGCTGTTTTTT.

V is TRBV19 and J is TRBJ1-5, with a possible D match to TRBD1 (5 bases). Trimming removed 7 bases at V and 0 bases at J, with 22 bases between. This CDR3 spans 18 amino acids. Germline CDR1 LNHDA, CDR2 SQIVND (reference sequence). CDR3 nucleotide sequence: TGTGCCAGTACTAATAGGGGCCCGATTTTGGATAGCAATCAGCCCCAGCATTTT. Its protein is CASTNRGPILDSNQPQHF.

This chain joins TRBV30 and TRBJ1-1; TRBD1 is a possible D gene (5 bases). This CDR3 comprises 13 residues. The germline V and J ends were trimmed by 2 bases and 0 bases, with 7 bases remaining between them. The germline V gene encodes CDR1 GTSNPN and CDR2 SVGIG (reference sequence). CDR3 sequence: CAWSMGVNTEAFF. The DNA for the CDR3 is TGTGCCTGGAGTATGGGGGTGAACACTGAAGCTTTCTTT.

In its sample, this clone ranks as medium-sized. J is TRBJ2-3 and V is TRBV9, with TRBD2 matching over 10 bases. There are 19 residues in the CDR3. Germline values: CDR1 SGDLS, CDR2 YYNGEE. Unmatched junction bases numbered 14, after V lost 4 bases and J lost 0 bases. The CDR3 is CASSPRVAGGGGSTDTQYF. The DNA for the CDR3 is TGTGCCAGCAGCCCCCGGGTAGCGGGGGGCGGGGGTAGCACAGATACGCAGTATTTT.

By sample fraction, this clone is medium-sized (0.01 to 0.1%). The chain employs TRBV9 and TRBJ2-1, with D possibly being TRBD1 or TRBD2 (5 bases each). V was clipped by 4 bases and J by 5 bases, with 22 bases between them. There are 17 residues in the CDR3. Germline assignment: CDR1 SGDLS and CDR2 YYNGEE. DNA for the CDR3: TGTGCCAGCAGCTCCCGCGTGGGGGATCCTAGGGACAATGAGCAGTTCTTC. As protein: CASSSRVGDPRDNEQFF.

The chain joins TRBV19 to TRBJ1-5; TRBD1 matches at 8 bases. Trimming at V came to 6 bases and at J to 5 bases, leaving 3 bases not matched to a gene. Germline-derived CDR1 and CDR2 are LNHDA and SQIVND (reference sequence). The CDR3 length is 13 residues. The CDR3 DNA reads TGTGCCAGTAGGAAACAGGGGGATCAGCCCCAGCATTTT. Translated: CASRKQGDQPQHF.

By share of the sample, this clone is medium-sized. The chain recombines TRBV6-8 with TRBJ1-1; D uncertain. Germline-derived CDR1 and CDR2 are MNHGY and SAAAGT. CDR3 length: 13 amino acids. The V gene lost 2 bases and the J gene lost 1 base, with 5 bases spanning the gap. The CDR3 sequence: CASSYLENTEAFF. CDR3 coding DNA: TGTGCCAGCAGTTACCTAGAGAACACTGAAGCTTTCTTT.

The chain employs TRBV9 and TRBJ2-2; D remains unclear. V lost 0 bases to trimming and J lost 6 bases, with 6 bases between them. The germline CDR1 and CDR2 sequences are SGDLS and YYNGEE. The CDR3 length is 13 residues. The CDR3: CASSVAFAGELFF. Here the CDR3 DNA reads TGTGCCAGCAGCGTAGCCTTTGCCGGGGAGCTGTTTTTT.

By frequency in the sample, this clone is large (0.1 to 1%). J is TRBJ1-1 and V is TRBV6-8; 8 positions agree with TRBD1. With V trimmed by 7 bases and J by 4 bases, 14 bases remained unmatched. CDR1 MNHGY and CDR2 SAAAGT come from the germline V gene. This CDR3 is 16 amino acids long. CDR3 protein: CASTPYIQGAGTEAFF. The DNA for the CDR3 is TGTGCCAGCACCCCATACATTCAGGGGGCGGGCACTGAAGCTTTCTTT.

This clone has only a few counts. The chain recombines TRBV9 with TRBJ1-4; 9 bases map to TRBD1. Germline trimming cut 5 bases from V and 6 bases from J; bases unmatched to any gene: 5. Germline CDR1 is SGDLS and CDR2 is YYNGEE. This CDR3 is 14 amino acids long. The DNA for the CDR3 is TGTGCCAGCAGTTACAGGGGGCGCGATGAAAAACTGTTTTTT. It is translated as CASSYRGRDEKLFF.

This clone came up a few times. The genes are TRBV6-1 and TRBJ2-7; D call uncertain. Germline V gene sequence: CDR1 MNHNS, CDR2 SASEGT. V shed 1 base and J shed 6 bases, with 10 bases lying between them. The CDR3 is 13 residues long. CDR3 DNA: TGTGCCAGCAGTGAAGACAATGGTCGCGAGCAGTACTTC. This codes for CASSEDNGREQYF.